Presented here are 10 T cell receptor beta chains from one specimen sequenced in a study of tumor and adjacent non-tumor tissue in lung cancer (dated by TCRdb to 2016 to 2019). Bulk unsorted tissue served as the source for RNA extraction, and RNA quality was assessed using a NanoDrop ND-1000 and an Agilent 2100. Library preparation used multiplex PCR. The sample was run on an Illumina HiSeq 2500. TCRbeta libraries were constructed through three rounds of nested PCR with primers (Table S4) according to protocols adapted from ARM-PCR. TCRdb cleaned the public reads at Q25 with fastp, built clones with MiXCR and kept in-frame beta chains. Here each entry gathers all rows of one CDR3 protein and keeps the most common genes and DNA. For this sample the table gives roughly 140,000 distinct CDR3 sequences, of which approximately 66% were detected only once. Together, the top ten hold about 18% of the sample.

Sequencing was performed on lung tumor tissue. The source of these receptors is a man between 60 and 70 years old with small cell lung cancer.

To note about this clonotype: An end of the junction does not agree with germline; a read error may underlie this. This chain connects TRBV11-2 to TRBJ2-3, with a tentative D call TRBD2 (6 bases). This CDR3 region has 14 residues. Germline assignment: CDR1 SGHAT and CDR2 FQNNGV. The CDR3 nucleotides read TGTGCCAGCGGCTTAGATCTAGTGGGAGGTACGCAGTATTTT. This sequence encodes CASGLDLVGGTQYF. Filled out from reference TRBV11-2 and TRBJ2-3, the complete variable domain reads EAGVAQSPRYKIIEKRQSVAFWCNPISGHATLYWYQQILGQGPKLLIQFQNNGVVDDSQLPKDRFSAERLKGVDSTLKIQPAKLEDSAVYLCASGLDLVGGTQYFGPGTRLTVL.

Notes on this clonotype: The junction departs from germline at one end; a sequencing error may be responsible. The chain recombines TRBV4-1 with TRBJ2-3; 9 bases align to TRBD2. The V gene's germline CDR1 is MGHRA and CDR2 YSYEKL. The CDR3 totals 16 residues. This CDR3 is CASSQEGLAASDTQYF. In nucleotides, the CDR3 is TGCGCAAGCAGCCAAGAGGGACTAGCAGCCTCAGATACGCAGTATTTT.

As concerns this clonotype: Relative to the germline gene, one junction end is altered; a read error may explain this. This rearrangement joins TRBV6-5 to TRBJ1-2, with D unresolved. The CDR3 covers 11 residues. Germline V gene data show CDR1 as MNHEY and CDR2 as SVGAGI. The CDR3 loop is CVSSYGYGYTF. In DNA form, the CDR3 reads TGTGTCAGCAGTTACGGTTATGGCTACACCTTC.

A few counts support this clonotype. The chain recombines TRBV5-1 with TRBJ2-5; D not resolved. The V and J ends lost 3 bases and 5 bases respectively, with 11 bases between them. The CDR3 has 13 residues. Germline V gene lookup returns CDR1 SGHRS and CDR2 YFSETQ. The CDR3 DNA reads TGCGCCAGCAGCTACTCCGGGCAGGAGACCCAGTACTTC. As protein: CASSYSGQETQYF.

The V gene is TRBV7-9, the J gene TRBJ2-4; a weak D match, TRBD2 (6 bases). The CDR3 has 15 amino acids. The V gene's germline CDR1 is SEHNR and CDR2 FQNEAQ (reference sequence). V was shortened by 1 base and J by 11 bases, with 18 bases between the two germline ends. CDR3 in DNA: TGTGCCAGCAGCTTAGAAGCCCTGCGGGGTACCGTTCAGTACTTC. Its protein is CASSLEALRGTVQYF.

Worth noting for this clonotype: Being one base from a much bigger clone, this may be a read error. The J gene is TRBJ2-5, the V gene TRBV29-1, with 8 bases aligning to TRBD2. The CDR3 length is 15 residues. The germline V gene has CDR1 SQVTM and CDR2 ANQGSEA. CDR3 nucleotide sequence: TGCAGCATTGAACGGGCCGCGGGAGGTGGGGAGACCCAGTACTTC. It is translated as CSIERAAGGGETQYF.

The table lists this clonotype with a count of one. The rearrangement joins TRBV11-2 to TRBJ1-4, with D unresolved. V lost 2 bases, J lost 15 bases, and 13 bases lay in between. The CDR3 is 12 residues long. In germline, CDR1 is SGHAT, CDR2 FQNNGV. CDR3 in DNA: TGTGCCAGCAGCTTACGGGCAGAAATAATGTTTTTT. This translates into CASSLRAEIMFF. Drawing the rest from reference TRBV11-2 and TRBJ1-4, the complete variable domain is EAGVAQSPRYKIIEKRQSVAFWCNPISGHATLYWYQQILGQGPKLLIQFQNNGVVDDSQLPKDRFSAERLKGVDSTLKIQPAKLEDSAVYLCASSLRAEIMFFGSGTQLSVL.

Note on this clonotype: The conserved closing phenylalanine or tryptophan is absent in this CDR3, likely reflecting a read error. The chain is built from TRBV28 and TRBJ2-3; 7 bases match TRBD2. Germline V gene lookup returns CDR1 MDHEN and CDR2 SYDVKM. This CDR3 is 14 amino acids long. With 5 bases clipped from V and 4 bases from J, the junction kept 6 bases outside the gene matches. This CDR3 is CASSRTSLSDTQYV. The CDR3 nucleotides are TGTGCCAGCAGTCGGACTAGTCTCTCAGATACGCAGTATGTT.

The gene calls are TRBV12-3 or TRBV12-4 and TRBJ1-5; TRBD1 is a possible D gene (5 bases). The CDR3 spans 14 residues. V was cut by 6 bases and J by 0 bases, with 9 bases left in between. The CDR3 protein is CASSPGCSNQPQHF. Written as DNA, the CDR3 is TGTGCCAGCAGCCCAGGGTGTAGCAATCAGCCCCAGCATTTT.

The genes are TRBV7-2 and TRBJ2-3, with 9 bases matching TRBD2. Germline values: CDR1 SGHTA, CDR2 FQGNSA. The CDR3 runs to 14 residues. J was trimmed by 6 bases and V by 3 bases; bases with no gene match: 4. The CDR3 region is CASSFSGSPDTQYF. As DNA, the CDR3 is TGTGCCAGCAGCTTTAGCGGGAGCCCCGATACGCAGTATTTT.